There are many counts of the clone carrying this T cell receptor (beta chain). Stated time point: newly diagnosed GD, antithyroid drugs for less than 3 months. Making the TCR library involved RNA that had been extracted from PBMCs. The sample is drawn from a study of regulatory T cells in long-lasting Graves disease. The TCR beta library used iRepertoire HTBI primers with Arm-PCR amplification of CDR3. TCRdb fed the multiplex PCR reads into MiXCR, producing one record per CDR3 protein. The data hold roughly 320,000 distinct CDR3 sequences, with approximately 16% observed a single time. Looked up from germline, CDR1 is DFQATT and CDR2 is SNEGSKA (reference sequence). V was clipped by 0 bases and J by 8 bases, with 16 bases between them. This CDR3 comprises 15 residues. This sample was shared with a second study, whose subject was T cells in Graves' hyperthyroidism and ophthalmopathy. In that study: Researchers ran a first-round RT-PCR on the TCR CDR3 using the HTBI primer set. Researchers found most expanded thyroid clonotypes above 0.001 in blood as well.

The sequence was collected from a man in his forties or fifties with Graves disease. The V and J genes are TRBV20-1 and TRBJ2-2; D not certain. This material consisted of peripheral blood mononuclear cells (PBMCs), taken at new diagnosis, from a patient treated with antithyroid drugs. CDR3: CSARDVAANWGELFF. The CDR3 DNA reads TGCAGTGCTAGAGATGTGGCAGCGAATTGGGGGGAGCTGTTTTTT.